These 19 T cell receptor beta chains share one sample of origin, sequenced in a study of T cell responses to AZD1222 COVID-19 vaccine. Only in-frame clones appear in the TCRdb table, and some are missing; sequencing was by immunoSEQ multiplex PCR. The sample holds over 140,000 clones, roughly 89% seen once. The sequencing here drew on peripheral blood, taken on day 0 of AZD1222 vaccination. These TCRs come from an adult in good health.

The V and J genes are TRBV19 and TRBJ1-1; unclear D gene. The V gene lost 8 bases and the J gene lost 6 bases, with 16 bases spanning the gap. Germline assignment: CDR1 LNHDA and CDR2 SQIVND (reference sequence). The CDR3 consists of 13 residues. CDR3: CASSGGLFAEAFF. DNA of the CDR3: TGTGCCAGTTCGGGCGGTCTCTTCGCTGAAGCTTTCTTT.

The J gene is TRBJ1-4, the V gene TRBV28; perhaps TRBD1 as D (5 bases). The CDR3 sequence is 15 residues long. Trimming stripped 7 bases from V and 5 bases from J, with 17 bases between. Germline values: CDR1 MDHEN, CDR2 SYDVKM. The CDR3 reads CASTPQGPRNEKLFF. The CDR3, as DNA: TGTGCCAGCACCCCGCAGGGACCGAGAAATGAAAAACTGTTTTTT.

The chain couples TRBV19 to TRBJ1-3; 7 nucleotides align to TRBD1. Losses at the gene ends were 4 bases for V and 0 bases for J; bases not matched to a gene: 3. CDR1 and CDR2 (germline): LNHDA, SQIVND (reference sequence). The CDR3 has 15 amino acids. CDR3 sequence (DNA): TGTGCCAGTAGTAAACAGGGGCTCTCTGGAAACACCATATATTTT. As protein: CASSKQGLSGNTIYF.

The J gene is TRBJ2-1, the V gene TRBV28; unclear D gene. The germline CDR1 and CDR2 sequences are MDHEN and SYDVKM. V was pared by 5 bases and J by 2 bases, with 13 bases between. This CDR3 region has 15 residues. The CDR3 sequence is CASSDPLPPYNEQFF. The CDR3 DNA follows: TGTGCCAGCAGTGACCCCCTTCCTCCCTACAATGAGCAGTTCTTC.

V is TRBV2 and J is TRBJ1-2, with TRBD1 matching over 9 bases. The CDR3 extends over 14 amino acids. With 4 bases clipped from V and 4 bases from J, the junction kept 4 bases outside the gene matches. From germline, CDR1 is SNHLY and CDR2 FYNNEI. CDR3 nucleotide sequence: TGTGCCAGCAGTGGAGGACAGGGGTTCTATGGCTACACCTTC. The encoded protein is CASSGGQGFYGYTF.

This chain links TRBV15 with TRBJ2-5, with D perhaps matching TRBD1 (6 bases). This CDR3 has 14 residues. The V end lost 4 bases, the J end lost 2 bases, and 11 bases lay between the germline ends. The germline gives CDR1 LNHNV, CDR2 YYDKDF (reference sequence). The chain's CDR3 is CATSKMGQQETQYF. CDR3 sequence (DNA): TGTGCCACCAGCAAAATGGGACAACAAGAGACCCAGTACTTC. The full variable domain, rest sourced from reference TRBV15 and TRBJ2-5, is DAMVIQNPRYQVTQFGKPVTLSCSQTLNHNVMYWYQQKSSQAPKLLFHYYDKDFNNEADTPDNFQSRRPNTSFCFLDIRSPGLGDTAMYLCATSKMGQQETQYFGPGTRLLVL.

The chain is built from TRBV27 and TRBJ2-1, with 13 nucleotides matching TRBD2. The germline V gene encodes CDR1 MNHEY and CDR2 SMNVEV (reference sequence). This CDR3 region has 15 residues. The junction had 9 bases not matched to a gene; V was cut back by 4 bases and J by 12 bases. The CDR3 DNA is TGTGCCAGCAGTTGGGGGACTAGCGGGGAGTTTTCGCAGTTCTTC. This gives the protein CASSWGTSGEFSQFF.

The chain carries TRBV29-1 and TRBJ1-1; 7 nucleotides align to TRBD1. V was pared by 6 bases and J by 1 base, with 5 bases of the junction left unmatched. This CDR3 is built from 13 residues. The germline V gene has CDR1 SQVTM and CDR2 ANQGSEA. CDR3 nucleotide sequence: TGCAGCGTCGCAACAGGGGCGAACACTGAAGCTTTCTTT. It translates to CSVATGANTEAFF. Using reference TRBV29-1 and TRBJ1-1 for the parts outside the CDR3, the full variable domain is SAVISQKPSRDICQRGTSLTIQCQVDSQVTMMFWYRQQPGQSLTLIATANQGSEATYESGFVIDKFPISRPNLTFSTLTVSNMSPEDSSIYLCSVATGANTEAFFGQGTRLTVV.

Here the CDR3 reads CASSYSASADTQYF. The CDR3 nucleotides read TGTGCCAGCAGTTACTCCGCATCGGCAGATACGCAGTATTTT. The rearrangement links TRBV6-6 to TRBJ2-3; D not certain. V dropped 0 bases and J dropped 4 bases, with 8 bases sitting between them. The CDR3 length is 14 residues. The germline CDR1 and CDR2 sequences are MNHNY and SVGAGI (reference sequence).

This clone was seen just once. The chain uses TRBV27 and TRBJ2-7; D is possibly TRBD1 (6 bases). The CDR3 loop spans 15 amino acids. V gave up 3 bases and J gave up 3 bases, with 15 bases separating them. Germline assignment: CDR1 MNHEY and CDR2 SMNVEV (reference sequence). This chain's CDR3 is CASSFTGNFGYEQYF. The DNA of the CDR3 is TGTGCCAGCAGTTTCACAGGGAACTTCGGCTACGAGCAGTACTTC.

The chain couples TRBV7-5 to TRBJ1-5. TRBV7-5 is reported as a pseudogene. The CDR3 extends over 14 amino acids. CDR3 residues: CARSPRGDIRRKHF. As DNA, the CDR3 is TGTGCCAGAAGCCCTAGGGGGGACATACGAAGGAAGCATTTT.

This chain links TRBV20-1 with TRBJ2-6; 8 nucleotides align to TRBD1. This CDR3 comprises 17 residues. Germline V gene data show CDR1 as DFQATT and CDR2 as SNEGSKA (reference sequence). Trimming cost V 3 bases and J 4 bases; bases outside gene matches: 11. As DNA, the CDR3 is TGCAGTGCTAGTGACGGTCAGGGGGCGAGGGGGGCCAACGTCCTGACTTTC. Amino acid sequence: CSASDGQGARGANVLTF.

The chain has TRBV19 and TRBJ1-1; D may be TRBD1 (5 bases). The V end was cut by 1 base, the J end by 3 bases, with 18 bases between. The CDR3 is 17 residues long. CDR1 is LNHDA, CDR2 SQIVND, per germline (reference sequence). The CDR3 DNA reads as TGTGCCAGTAGTATAGGGGGTAAGCGGGACGTACACACTGAAGCTTTCTTT. This codes for CASSIGGKRDVHTEAFF.

This chain uses TRBV18 with TRBJ1-1; D not certain. The CDR3 is 15 amino acids. Trimming took off 3 bases at V and 5 bases at J, with 16 bases between the two ends. Germline assignment: CDR1 KGHSH and CDR2 LQKENI. The CDR3 DNA reads as TGTGCCAGCTCACCCCCGGAGGGTTTGAGTACTGAAGCTTTCTTT. This codes for CASSPPEGLSTEAFF.

The chain recombines TRBV6-5 with TRBJ1-5; D may be TRBD1 (6 bases). CDR1 and CDR2 from the germline V gene are MNHEY and SVGAGI. This CDR3 is 15 amino acids long. V gave up 5 bases and J gave up 1 base, with 12 bases separating them. CDR3 residues: CASSPQGGSNQPQHF. CDR3 DNA: TGTGCCAGCAGTCCACAGGGAGGAAGCAATCAGCCCCAGCATTTT.

Turning to this clone: Other DNA sequences from this sample encode an identical CDR3 as well. V is TRBV7-2 and J is TRBJ2-1; the D is unclear. Germline CDR1 SGHTA, CDR2 FQGNSA. V lost 0 bases and J 5 bases, leaving 5 bases between the germline ends. CDR3 length equals 13 residues. DNA of the CDR3: TGTGCCAGCAGCTTAGCCCGAGACAATGAGCAGTTCTTC. Residues: CASSLARDNEQFF.

J is TRBJ2-7 and V is TRBV5-4; 7 bases line up with TRBD2. The length of the CDR3 is 13 residues. V was clipped by 4 bases and J by 2 bases; unmatched bases: 3. The V gene's germline CDR1 is SGHNT and CDR2 YYREEE (reference sequence). Written as DNA, the CDR3 is TGTGCCAGCAGCGACGGGACTACCTACGAGCAGTACTTC. Translation: CASSDGTTYEQYF.

The rearrangement links TRBV7-9 to TRBJ2-7, with TRBD1 identical over 7 bases. There are 12 residues in the CDR3. Germline V CDR1 and CDR2: SEHNR, FQNEAQ (reference sequence). V gave up 3 bases and J gave up 4 bases; unmatched junction bases: 0. CDR3 sequence: CASSLTGYEQYF. The CDR3 coding sequence is TGTGCCAGCAGCTTGACAGGGTACGAGCAGTACTTC.

The V gene is TRBV10-1, the J gene TRBJ2-3; 8 positions match TRBD1. The junction had 7 bases not matched to a gene; V was cut back by 6 bases and J by 5 bases. The germline V gene encodes CDR1 WNHNN and CDR2 SYGVQD (reference sequence). The CDR3 contains 14 residues. CDR3 amino acids: CASREDRDRDTQYF. CDR3 bases: TGCGCCAGCAGAGAGGACAGGGATAGAGATACGCAGTATTTT.